This TCR beta chain stems from a study of blood T cell repertoires in COVID-19. V was shortened by 6 bases and J by 3 bases, with 12 bases between the two germline ends. The length of the CDR3 is 14 residues. In germline, CDR1 is MNHEY, CDR2 SVGAGI. Authors' analysis steps: Reference gene primer amplification in the assay estimated nucleated cell counts. Using immunoSEQ multiplex PCR, the repertoire was profiled, and TCRdb retains in-frame clones only, with some absent. Clonal size and the V and J genes are those of that table, whereas D and trimming came from the DNA. The sample has about 170,000 clones, approximately 88% seen once.

The clonotype comes from an elderly woman with active or convalescent COVID-19. The sample was peripheral blood. V and J are TRBV6-5 and TRBJ1-5, with a tentative D call TRBD1 (5 bases). In DNA form, the CDR3 reads TGTGCCAGCAGCTCCCAGGGCTACAATCAGCCCCAGCATTTT. Its translation: CASSSQGYNQPQHF.